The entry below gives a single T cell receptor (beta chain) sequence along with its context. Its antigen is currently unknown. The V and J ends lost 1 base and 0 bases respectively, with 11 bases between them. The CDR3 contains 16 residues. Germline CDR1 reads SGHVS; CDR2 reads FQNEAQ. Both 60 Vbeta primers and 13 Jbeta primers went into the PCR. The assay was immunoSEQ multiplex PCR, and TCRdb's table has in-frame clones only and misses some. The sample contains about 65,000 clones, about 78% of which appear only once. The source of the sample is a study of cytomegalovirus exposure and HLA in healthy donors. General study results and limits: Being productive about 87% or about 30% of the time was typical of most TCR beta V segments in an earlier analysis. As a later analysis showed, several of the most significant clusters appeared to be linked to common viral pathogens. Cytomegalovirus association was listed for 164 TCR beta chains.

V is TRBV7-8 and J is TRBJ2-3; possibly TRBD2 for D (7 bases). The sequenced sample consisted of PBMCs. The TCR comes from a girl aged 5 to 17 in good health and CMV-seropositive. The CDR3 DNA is TGTGCCAGCAGCTTAGGGGGGGGCCCTAGCACAGATACGCAGTATTTT. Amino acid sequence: CASSLGGGPSTDTQYF. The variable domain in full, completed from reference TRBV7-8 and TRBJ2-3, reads GAGVSQSPRYKVAKRGQDVALRCDPISGHVSLFWYQQALGQGPEFLTYFQNEAQLDKSGLPSDRFFAERPEGSVSTLKIQRTQQEDSAVYLCASSLGGGPSTDTQYFGPGTRLTVL.